One and the same sample provided the 17 T cell receptor beta chains below, sequenced in a study of cytomegalovirus exposure and HLA in healthy donors. It was with 60 Vbeta and 13 Jbeta primers that the PCR ran. Sequencing used immunoSEQ multiplex PCR; TCRdb keeps in-frame clones, though not all of them. Of 95,000 to 100,000 clones listed, around 69% are singletons. Sequences were obtained from PBMCs. The source of these receptors is a woman aged 55-69 years in good health and CMV-seropositive.

This clone occurred a few times. The CDR3 spells CASSRSSGANVLTF. The CDR3 DNA reads as TGTGCCAGCAGCCGGAGCTCTGGGGCCAACGTCCTGACTTTC. V and J are TRBV7-3 and TRBJ2-6; no clear D gene. The CDR3 covers 14 residues. Germline V gene sequence: CDR1 SGHTA, CDR2 FQGTGA. Between the trimmed V and J ends, which lost 5 bases and 0 bases, there was a span of 5 bases.

The rearrangement uses TRBV30 and TRBJ1-1; D uncertain. Germline CDR1 GTSNPN, CDR2 SVGIG (reference sequence). V lost 2 bases and J lost 2, with 9 bases in between. The CDR3 length is 13 residues. This CDR3 is CAWSSVVNTEAFF. The CDR3 coding sequence is TGTGCCTGGAGTTCGGTGGTTAACACTGAAGCTTTCTTT.

The rearrangement uses TRBV7-2 and TRBJ2-2, with D tentatively TRBD2 (6 bases). Germline lookup yields CDR1 SGHTA and CDR2 FQGNSA. This CDR3 contains 14 residues. V was shortened by 5 bases and J by 3 bases, with 10 bases between the two germline ends. The CDR3 DNA sequence: TGTGCCAGCAGCCCTAGGAGGGACACCGGGGAGCTGTTTTTT. It codes for CASSPRRDTGELFF.

This clone was detected only a few times. This chain connects TRBV6-1 to TRBJ2-2; 7 bases are shared with TRBD2. Unmatched junction bases numbered 5, after V lost 1 base and J lost 6 bases. The CDR3 has 15 amino acids. The germline CDR1 and CDR2 sequences are MNHNS and SASEGT. The CDR3 nucleotides read TGTGCCAGCAGTGAAGTGGCGGGAGTGGCCGGGGAGCTGTTTTTT. This translates into CASSEVAGVAGELFF.

The chain joins TRBV15 to TRBJ2-2; no clear D. Trimming left V 2 bases short and J 2 bases short, with 6 bases between. Germline V gene lookup returns CDR1 LNHNV and CDR2 YYDKDF (reference sequence). This CDR3 comprises 14 residues. The CDR3 DNA reads as TGTGCCACCAGCAGACGGTCTAACACCGGGGAGCTGTTTTTT. It specifies CATSRRSNTGELFF.

The chain uses TRBV6-6 and TRBJ2-2, with D possibly matching TRBD1 (6 bases). This CDR3 is built from 16 residues. Germline V CDR1 and CDR2: MNHNY, SVGAGI (reference sequence). Between the trimmed V and J ends, which lost 6 bases and 2 bases, there was a span of 16 bases. The CDR3 DNA sequence: TGTGCCAGCAGCCTTAAAACCGGGACAAACACCGGGGAGCTGTTTTTT. Encoded protein: CASSLKTGTNTGELFF.

The chain carries TRBV4-1 and TRBJ1-1, with unresolved D. This CDR3 is 15 amino acids long. Trimming removed 4 bases from V and 0 bases from J, with 12 bases in between. Germline V CDR1 and CDR2: MGHRA, YSYEKL. This CDR3 reads CASSPPGGMNTEAFF. The CDR3 nucleotides are TGCGCCAGCAGCCCGCCCGGCGGCATGAACACTGAAGCTTTCTTT.

The chain combines TRBV30 with TRBJ2-5, with unresolved D. This CDR3 spans 12 amino acids. CDR1 GTSNPN and CDR2 SVGIG come from the germline V gene (reference sequence). Trimming left V 2 bases short and J 7 bases short, with 11 bases between. CDR3 region: CAWSSYIGTQYF. As DNA, the CDR3 is TGTGCCTGGAGTTCGTACATTGGGACCCAGTACTTC.

This clone was picked up one time. CDR3 sequence reads: CASSSYGQVEQYF. CDR3 nucleotide sequence: TGTGCCAGCAGTTCATACGGACAGGTCGAGCAGTACTTC. The chain recombines TRBV2 with TRBJ2-7; 7 nucleotides match TRBD1. From germline, CDR1 is SNHLY and CDR2 FYNNEI. The V and J ends lost 5 bases and 6 bases, in that order; junction bases with no gene match: 7. The CDR3 consists of 13 residues. The whole variable domain, filled in from reference TRBV2 and TRBJ2-7, reads EPEVTQTPSHQVTQMGQEVILRCVPISNHLYFYWYRQILGQKVEFLVSFYNNEISEKSEIFDDQFSVERPDGSNFTLKIRSTKLEDSAMYFCASSSYGQVEQYFGPGTRLTVT.

The chain has TRBV6-1 and TRBJ1-5; the D is unclear. The CDR3 runs 14 residues. Per germline, CDR1 MNHNS and CDR2 SASEGT. V was pared by 5 bases and J by 3 bases, with 11 bases between. In DNA form, the CDR3 reads TGTGCCAGCAGTAACCGGGTCCCCAATCAGCCCCAGCATTTT. Its translation: CASSNRVPNQPQHF.

This rearrangement joins TRBV5-5 to TRBJ1-2; 9 bases map to TRBD1. V was pared by 1 base and J by 8 bases, with 6 bases of the junction left unmatched. CDR1 and CDR2 (germline): SGHKS, YYEKEE (reference sequence). CDR3 length: 14 amino acids. The DNA for the CDR3 is TGTGCCAGCAGCTTGACCGACAGGGGGATCGGCTACACCTTC. Protein: CASSLTDRGIGYTF.

The genes are TRBV5-6 and TRBJ1-1; 10 bases are a match to TRBD1. J lost 0 bases, V lost 2 bases, and 7 bases had no gene match. Germline values: CDR1 SGHDT, CDR2 YYEEEE. This CDR3 has 17 residues. The CDR3 DNA follows: TGTGCCAGCAGCTTAGACAGGGGGCTCTACTTGAACACTGAAGCTTTCTTT. It specifies CASSLDRGLYLNTEAFF.

The V and J genes are TRBV5-1 and TRBJ1-5; TRBD1 might be the D (6 bases). The V end lost 4 bases, the J end lost 8 bases, and 13 bases lay between the germline ends. This CDR3 comprises 13 residues. Germline loops: CDR1 SGHRS, CDR2 YFSETQ. The CDR3 coding sequence is TGCGCCAGCAGCACCACAGGGAAGGAGCCCCAGCATTTT. As protein: CASSTTGKEPQHF.

A few counts support this clone. This chain connects TRBV2 to TRBJ1-1, with D unclear. Trimming took off 8 bases at V and 8 bases at J, with 15 bases between the two ends. This CDR3 is 12 amino acids long. CDR1 is SNHLY, CDR2 FYNNEI, per germline. The CDR3 DNA reads as TGTGCCAGCGGGAGTTCACGAGAGGAAGCTTTCTTT. Amino acids: CASGSSREEAFF.

The V gene is TRBV7-8, the J gene TRBJ2-3; D perhaps matches TRBD2 (6 bases). This CDR3 spans 14 amino acids. Germline V gives CDR1 SGHVS, CDR2 FQNEAQ. Trimming took off 5 bases at V and 3 bases at J, with 12 bases between the two ends. The CDR3 DNA reads TGTGCCAGCAGCCTAATGACTAGAACAGATACGCAGTATTTT. Encoded protein: CASSLMTRTDTQYF.

This clone was detected only once. This rearrangement joins TRBV2 to TRBJ2-7; TRBD1 aligns across 9 bases. The germline V gene has CDR1 SNHLY and CDR2 FYNNEI. The CDR3 totals 13 residues. V gave up 6 bases and J gave up 6 bases; unmatched junction bases: 6. The CDR3 reads CASRQGQGGEQYF. Here the CDR3 DNA reads TGTGCCAGCAGACAGGGACAGGGAGGCGAGCAGTACTTC.

Concerning this clone itself: The junction departs from the called germline gene at one end, perhaps through a read error. V and J are TRBV30 and TRBJ2-1; D uncertain. Germline CDR1 reads GTSNPN; CDR2 reads SVGIG (reference sequence). This CDR3 has 12 residues. As DNA, the CDR3 is TGTGCCTGTAGTGACCCTACGGATGAGCAGTTCTTC. Protein: CACSDPTDEQFF.